A selection of T cell receptor beta chains follows, all from one sample in a study of T cell responses to AZD1222 COVID-19 vaccine. Assay: immunoSEQ multiplex PCR; the TCRdb copy retains only in-frame clones and omits some. This sample has about 94,000 clones, with around nine tenths found just once. The sequences come from peripheral blood, collected 28 days after the second AZD1222 dose. The receptors here all came from an adult who received the AZD1222 COVID-19 vaccine. The CDR3 runs from the conserved cysteine through the conserved F or W. Fields, in order: J gene, D gene, clone size, V gene, CDR3 DNA, CDR3 protein. A D gene is named only where the DNA matches it firmly. Only some rows state a clone size, as once, few, many or a class for expanded clones.

j_gene: TRBJ2-1
d_gene: .
abundance: .
v_gene: TRBV15
CDR3nt: TGTGCCACCAGGGGACAACCCTCCTACAATGAGCAGTTCTTC
CDR3aa: CATRGQPSYNEQFF

j_gene: TRBJ1-5
d_gene: TRBD1
abundance: .
v_gene: TRBV27
CDR3nt: TGTGCCAGCAGTGCCCAGGGGGGACCCCAGCATTTT
CDR3aa: CASSAQGGPQHF

j_gene: TRBJ2-7
d_gene: TRBD1
abundance: .
v_gene: TRBV28
CDR3nt: TGTGCCAGCAGTTTCCTGGGACAGATAAGTCGCGAGCAGTACTTC
CDR3aa: CASSFLGQISREQYF

j_gene: TRBJ1-2
d_gene: TRBD1
abundance: .
v_gene: TRBV5-1
CDR3nt: TGCGCCAGCAGCTTGTCGGGAACGACAGGGGGAGATGGCTACACCTTC
CDR3aa: CASSLSGTTGGDGYTF

j_gene: TRBJ2-3
d_gene: TRBD2
abundance: .
v_gene: TRBV5-4
CDR3nt: TGTGCCAGCAGCTTGGTTCTAGCGGGACCTAGCACAGATACGCAGTATTTT
CDR3aa: CASSLVLAGPSTDTQYF

j_gene: TRBJ1-2
d_gene: .
abundance: .
v_gene: TRBV11-2
CDR3nt: TGTGCCAGCAGCTCAGAGGGGTATGGCTACACCTTC
CDR3aa: CASSSEGYGYTF

j_gene: TRBJ2-3
d_gene: .
abundance: .
v_gene: TRBV20-1
CDR3nt: TGCAGTGCTAGTCCGGGTCGTAGCCACCACGGGTATTTT
CDR3aa: CSASPGRSHHGYF

j_gene: TRBJ1-6
d_gene: .
abundance: .
v_gene: TRBV7-6
CDR3nt: TGTGCCAGCAGCTTAGCCGGGGGCCTGGGCTCACCCCTCCACTTT
CDR3aa: CASSLAGGLGSPLHF

j_gene: TRBJ1-2
d_gene: .
abundance: once
v_gene: TRBV9
CDR3nt: TGTGCCAGCAGCGGGGGTGGAGAGGGAAGGTATGGCTACACCTTC
CDR3aa: CASSGGGEGRYGYTF

j_gene: TRBJ2-5
d_gene: TRBD2
abundance: .
v_gene: TRBV9
CDR3nt: TGTGCCAGCAGCGTAGGGCTAGCGGGATCACAAGAGACCCAGTACTTC
CDR3aa: CASSVGLAGSQETQYF

j_gene: TRBJ1-5
d_gene: .
abundance: .
v_gene: TRBV28
CDR3nt: TGTGCCAGCATAACGGGTAGAATCAGTCAGCCCCAGCATTTT
CDR3aa: CASITGRISQPQHF

j_gene: TRBJ1-2
d_gene: .
abundance: .
v_gene: TRBV3-1/TRBV3-2
CDR3nt: TGTGCCAGCAGCCACACTTATGGCTACACCTTC
CDR3aa: CASSHTYGYTF

j_gene: TRBJ1-4
d_gene: TRBD1
abundance: .
v_gene: TRBV19
CDR3nt: TGTGCCAGTAGGCGGACAGGGGCCACTTTTGGGGAACTGTTTTTT
CDR3aa: CASRRTGATFGELFF

j_gene: TRBJ2-2
d_gene: .
abundance: .
v_gene: TRBV24-1
CDR3nt: TGTGCCACCAGTGATCCTGGGCGGTCGACCGGGGAGCTGTTTTTT
CDR3aa: CATSDPGRSTGELFF

j_gene: TRBJ2-3
d_gene: TRBD2
abundance: once
v_gene: TRBV4-1
CDR3nt: TGCGCCAGCAGCCGCGGACTAGCGGGAGATTCGGATACGCAGTATTTT
CDR3aa: CASSRGLAGDSDTQYF

j_gene: TRBJ1-1
d_gene: .
abundance: .
v_gene: TRBV6-4
CDR3nt: TGTGCCAGCAACCCCCCAGGGCCCCACACTGAAGCTTTCTTT
CDR3aa: CASNPPGPHTEAFF

j_gene: TRBJ2-2
d_gene: TRBD1
abundance: once
v_gene: TRBV7-2
CDR3nt: TGTGCCAGCAGCCTTCGACAGGGGGCATCCGGGGAGCTGTTTTTT
CDR3aa: CASSLRQGASGELFF

j_gene: TRBJ2-5
d_gene: .
abundance: .
v_gene: TRBV24-1
CDR3nt: TGTGCCACCAGTGATCATAGCTCCAGGTGGGAGACCCAGTACTTC
CDR3aa: CATSDHSSRWETQYF

j_gene: TRBJ2-1
d_gene: .
abundance: .
v_gene: TRBV5-1
CDR3nt: TGCGCCAGCAATCAAGCGGATCACAATGAGCAGTTCTTC
CDR3aa: CASNQADHNEQFF

j_gene: TRBJ2-1
d_gene: .
abundance: .
v_gene: TRBV6-5
CDR3nt: TGTGCCAGCAGTCGAGGGGGGAATGAGCAGTTCTTC
CDR3aa: CASSRGGNEQFF

j_gene: TRBJ1-1
d_gene: .
abundance: .
v_gene: TRBV29-1
CDR3nt: TGCAGCGTTGCGGGCCAGGCCGCGGGGTCTGAAGCTTTCTTT
CDR3aa: CSVAGQAAGSEAFF

j_gene: TRBJ1-3
d_gene: .
abundance: .
v_gene: TRBV7-6
CDR3nt: TGTGCCAGCAGCTCAGACATCACCTCTGGAAACACCATATATTTT
CDR3aa: CASSSDITSGNTIYF

j_gene: TRBJ1-3
d_gene: .
abundance: .
v_gene: TRBV7-4
CDR3nt: TGTGCCAGCAGCTTAATACAGTCGACCTCTGGAAACACCATATATTTT
CDR3aa: CASSLIQSTSGNTIYF

j_gene: TRBJ1-1
d_gene: .
abundance: .
v_gene: TRBV9
CDR3nt: TGTGCCAGCAGCGTAGCGAGGGTGAACACTGAAGCTTTCTTT
CDR3aa: CASSVARVNTEAFF

j_gene: TRBJ2-2
d_gene: .
abundance: .
v_gene: TRBV14
CDR3nt: TGTGCCAGCAGCAAAGGGGCATGGGGGACCGGGGAGCTGTTTTTT
CDR3aa: CASSKGAWGTGELFF

j_gene: TRBJ1-1
d_gene: .
abundance: .
v_gene: TRBV6-5
CDR3nt: TGTGCCAGCAAACCAGGCGGGGCCAACACTGAAGCTTTCTTT
CDR3aa: CASKPGGANTEAFF

j_gene: TRBJ1-4
d_gene: .
abundance: .
v_gene: TRBV6-5
CDR3nt: TGTGCCAGCAGTCCCCTGGGTGGTAATGAAAAACTGTTTTTT
CDR3aa: CASSPLGGNEKLFF

j_gene: TRBJ1-1
d_gene: TRBD1
abundance: .
v_gene: TRBV12-3/TRBV12-4
CDR3nt: TGTGCCAGCAGTTACCAGGGGGGAGCCGAAGCTTTCTTT
CDR3aa: CASSYQGGAEAFF

j_gene: TRBJ1-2
d_gene: .
abundance: .
v_gene: TRBV27
CDR3nt: TGTGCCAGCAGTTTATCGTCCGGGGGCCAAGGCTACACCTTC
CDR3aa: CASSLSSGGQGYTF

j_gene: TRBJ1-5
d_gene: .
abundance: .
v_gene: TRBV6-1
CDR3nt: TGTGCCAGCAGTGAAGCGCTGGCTGGTCAGCCCCAGCATTTT
CDR3aa: CASSEALAGQPQHF

j_gene: TRBJ1-6
d_gene: TRBD1
abundance: .
v_gene: TRBV18
CDR3nt: TGTGCCAGCTCACCTTTAGGACAGGTGTATAATTCACCCCTCCACTTT
CDR3aa: CASSPLGQVYNSPLHF

j_gene: TRBJ1-1
d_gene: TRBD1
abundance: .
v_gene: TRBV2
CDR3nt: TGTGCCAGCAGCCGAACAGGGGCGAACACTGAAGCTTTCTTT
CDR3aa: CASSRTGANTEAFF

j_gene: TRBJ2-2
d_gene: TRBD1
abundance: .
v_gene: TRBV15
CDR3nt: TGTGCCACCAGGGGTAGGACGACAGGGAAAGGCGGGGAGCTGTTTTTT
CDR3aa: CATRGRTTGKGGELFF

j_gene: TRBJ1-2
d_gene: TRBD1
abundance: .
v_gene: TRBV19
CDR3nt: TGTGCCAGTAGTAGCCAGGGGACAGGCATCTCGACTAACTATGGCTACACCTTC
CDR3aa: CASSSQGTGISTNYGYTF

j_gene: TRBJ2-2
d_gene: TRBD2
abundance: .
v_gene: TRBV7-2
CDR3nt: TGTGCCAGCAGCTTAGTCGCAAGCGGGGGCCCGCGGCGCACCGGGGAGCTGTTTTTT
CDR3aa: CASSLVASGGPRRTGELFF

j_gene: TRBJ2-7
d_gene: .
abundance: medium-sized
v_gene: TRBV28
CDR3nt: TGTGCCAGCAGTTTAATATCCTACGAGCAGTACTTC
CDR3aa: CASSLISYEQYF

j_gene: TRBJ1-2
d_gene: TRBD1
abundance: .
v_gene: TRBV11-3
CDR3nt: TGTGCCAGCAGCTTAAGCGACAGGGGTCTTAGTTGTGGCTACACCTTC
CDR3aa: CASSLSDRGLSCGYTF

j_gene: TRBJ2-4
d_gene: .
abundance: .
v_gene: TRBV9
CDR3nt: TGTGCCAGCAGCTCAGGGGCTAGGAGTGAAAACATTCAGTACTTC
CDR3aa: CASSSGARSENIQYF

j_gene: TRBJ2-3
d_gene: .
abundance: .
v_gene: TRBV5-1
CDR3nt: TGCGCCAGCAGCTTGGATCCAGGGCGGGGCACAGATACGCAGTATTTT
CDR3aa: CASSLDPGRGTDTQYF

j_gene: TRBJ1-1
d_gene: TRBD1
abundance: .
v_gene: TRBV18
CDR3nt: TGTGCCAGCCTACAGACAGGGGGCTTGGATGAAGCTTTCTTT
CDR3aa: CASLQTGGLDEAFF

j_gene: TRBJ1-2
d_gene: .
abundance: .
v_gene: TRBV2
CDR3nt: TGTGCCAGCAGTTCCGGGACCGGTAACTATGGCTACACCTTC
CDR3aa: CASSSGTGNYGYTF

j_gene: TRBJ1-5
d_gene: .
abundance: .
v_gene: TRBV2
CDR3nt: TGTGCCAGCAGTGATAAGTCGTTGGCGCAGCCCCAGCATTTT
CDR3aa: CASSDKSLAQPQHF

j_gene: TRBJ1-2
d_gene: .
abundance: .
v_gene: TRBV4-1
CDR3nt: TGCGCCAGCAGCCAAGTTGGTCTGGGGGCGAACGGCTACACCTTC
CDR3aa: CASSQVGLGANGYTF

j_gene: TRBJ2-6
d_gene: .
abundance: .
v_gene: TRBV19
CDR3nt: TGTGCCAGTTCGGGGGTGATTAACTCTGGGGCCAACGTCCTGACTTTC
CDR3aa: CASSGVINSGANVLTF

j_gene: TRBJ2-7
d_gene: .
abundance: .
v_gene: TRBV25-1
CDR3nt: TGTGCCAGCACCCTGAGGAGGAACGAGCAGTACTTC
CDR3aa: CASTLRRNEQYF

j_gene: TRBJ2-1
d_gene: .
abundance: once
v_gene: TRBV2
CDR3nt: TGTGCCAGCAGTATGCAGGGTGGGGATGAGCAGTTCTTC
CDR3aa: CASSMQGGDEQFF

j_gene: TRBJ2-3
d_gene: TRBD1
abundance: once
v_gene: TRBV5-1
CDR3nt: TGCGCCAGCGGACAGGAGGAAGGCACAGATACGCAGTATTTT
CDR3aa: CASGQEEGTDTQYF

j_gene: TRBJ1-1
d_gene: .
abundance: .
v_gene: TRBV6-5
CDR3nt: TGTGCCAGCAGTTACTCGTCGGAGGGAGGAACTGAAGCTTTCTTT
CDR3aa: CASSYSSEGGTEAFF

j_gene: TRBJ2-7
d_gene: .
abundance: .
v_gene: TRBV19
CDR3nt: TGTGCCAGTAGTACCTCGGCGGGCGAGCAGTACTTC
CDR3aa: CASSTSAGEQYF